The T cell receptor beta chain under discussion was sequenced for a study of regulatory dendritic cells for organ transplantation (dated by TCRdb to 2017 to 2019). In the study overall: TCRbeta repertoires were sequenced from sorted naive and memory CD4+ and CD8+ T cells before and after allostimulation with regulatory or mature dendritic cells. Broad study findings and their caveats: The repertoires of naive CD4+ and CD8+ T cells were highly diverse, while memory cell repertoires were less diverse, with memory CD8+ cells being the most oligoclonal. Among the resting subsets, memory CD8+ T cells contained the most alloreactive TCR clonotypes. Expansion of memory CD8+ clones was induced by allostimulation in both subjects, but more limited expansion appeared to be induced by regulatory dendritic cells than by mature dendritic cells. Only a couple of subjects were sequenced, and the authors noted considerable between-individual heterogeneity in the alloreactive memory CD8+ T cell pool.

Points on this clone: What this receptor recognizes is not known. No much larger clonotype is one base removed from it; base qualities were not supplied.

Naive T cells were sorted as CD45RA+ and memory T cells as CD45RO+ CD4+ or CD8+ cells by FACS. The T cells used for TCR sequencing were obtained from two healthy control subjects. For the mixed lymphocyte reactions, sorted T cell subsets left unstimulated acted as baseline controls. Genomic DNA was extracted with the Qiagen DNeasy Blood & Tissue Kit. The TCRbeta CDR3 regions were amplified in a multiplexed two-step PCR with Vbeta-specific forward primers and Jbeta-specific reverse primers. The TCRbeta libraries were sequenced on an Illumina instrument via the immunoSEQ service. As for how the authors treated the data: V, D and J genes were assigned using IMGT annotation, and counts were corrected for multiplex PCR bias using synthetic CDR3 analogues. In the immunoSEQ Analyzer, repertoire clonality was calculated as one minus normalized Shannon entropy. Clonal expansion was defined by Fisher's exact test with Benjamini-Hochberg false discovery rate control, using two-tailed P<0.01. TCRdb obtained this table from immuneACCESS and retained in-frame rearrangements with V and J assigned. These tables miss some clones; where compared with another copy, unresolved V genes account for less than half of the shortfall, and the remainder is unexplained. V and J calls and clone size come straight from that table; D and trimming were deduced from the DNA. In this sample the table shows 9,000 to 13,000 clones, under 80% of which occur a single time. 18% of the sample lies in the top ten.

Material for sequencing was memory CD8+ T cells from blood. What this sample's cell subset or site label stands for: CD45RO+ memory T cells. The origin of this receptor is a human donor in good health.

The encoded CDR3 is CASSEGGMNTGELFF. The nucleotide sequence is TGTGCCAGCAGTGAGGGGGGGATGAACACCGGGGAGCTGTTTTTT. The rearrangement joined TRBV6-4 to TRBJ2-2; TRBD2 fits 7 bases in the junction. The CDR3 numbers 15 residues from cysteine through phenylalanine. Only the CDR3 DNA stays, 45 bases, in frame from base 1. CDR1 and CDR2 are drawn from the germline V gene: MRHNA, SNTAGT. Compared with germline, V lacks 3 bases and J lacks 1 base; bases without a gene match: 2.